The source of this TCR beta chain is a study of T cell clonotyping in hematopoietic cell transplantation. Study-wide findings and caveats: Without cell sorting, CD4 versus CD8 contributions remain unresolved. Pathologically expanded recipient clonotypes increased progressively from day 30 to day 180 as diversity fell.

Concerning this clone itself: What it binds is not known.

The V and J ends lost 3 bases and 5 bases respectively, with 10 bases between them. Germline CDR1 reads WSHSY; CDR2 reads SAAADI. There are 13 residues in the CDR3. TCRdb's table, derived via immunoSEQ multiplex PCR, lists solely in-frame clones and lacks some. The data show about 41,000 clones, about 95% seen once. This TCR derives from a man aged 30 to 39 in good health. Some clones in this sample may be carry-over from other donors' samples. J is TRBJ2-5 and V is TRBV10-2, with D hard to call. The material sequenced was peripheral blood mononuclear cells. The DNA for the CDR3 is TGCGCCAGCAGTGATTCCCTCCGGGAGACCCAGTACTTC. Protein product: CASSDSLRETQYF.